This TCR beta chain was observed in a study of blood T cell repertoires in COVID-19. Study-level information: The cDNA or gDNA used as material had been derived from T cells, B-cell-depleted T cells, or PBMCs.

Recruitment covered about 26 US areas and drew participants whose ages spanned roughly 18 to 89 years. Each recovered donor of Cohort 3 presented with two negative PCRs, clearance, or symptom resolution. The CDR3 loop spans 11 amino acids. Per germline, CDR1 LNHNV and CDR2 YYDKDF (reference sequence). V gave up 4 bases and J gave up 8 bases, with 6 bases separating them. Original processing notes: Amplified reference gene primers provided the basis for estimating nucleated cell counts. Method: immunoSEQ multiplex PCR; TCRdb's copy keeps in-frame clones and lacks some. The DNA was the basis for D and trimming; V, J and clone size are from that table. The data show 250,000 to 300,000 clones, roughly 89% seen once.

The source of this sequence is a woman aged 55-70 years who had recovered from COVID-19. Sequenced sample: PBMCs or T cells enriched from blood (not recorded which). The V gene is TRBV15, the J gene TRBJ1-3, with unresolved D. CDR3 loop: CATSNRDTIYF. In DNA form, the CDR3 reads TGTGCCACCAGCAATAGAGACACCATATATTTT.